The source of this T cell receptor beta chain is a study of blood T cell repertoires in COVID-19. Study-wide context: Sample material is recorded as cDNA or gDNA derived from T cells, B-cell-depleted T cells, or PBMCs.

Original data processing: Nucleated cell number was recorded as an estimate derived from reference gene primer amplification. Libraries were prepared by immunoSEQ multiplex PCR; TCRdb keeps only in-frame clonotypes and omits some of them. V, J and clone size reflect that table, while D and trimming were determined from the DNA. Here the sample spans some 500,000 clones, approximately 91% being singletons. From germline, CDR1 is MNHNY and CDR2 SVGAGI (reference sequence). Trimming removed 8 bases at V and 0 bases at J, with 14 bases between. This CDR3 is built from 15 residues. The Seattle patients joined while their infection was active and were tracked longitudinally afterward.

The chain carries TRBV6-6 and TRBJ1-3; possible D gene TRBD1, 5 bases. Sequenced input: peripheral blood. The source of this sequence is a woman aged 50 to 65 with COVID-19, enrolled during active disease. The CDR3 loop reads CASSSPGDSGNTIYF. CDR3 DNA sequence: TGTGCCAGCTCCTCCCCGGGGGACTCTGGAAACACCATATATTTT.